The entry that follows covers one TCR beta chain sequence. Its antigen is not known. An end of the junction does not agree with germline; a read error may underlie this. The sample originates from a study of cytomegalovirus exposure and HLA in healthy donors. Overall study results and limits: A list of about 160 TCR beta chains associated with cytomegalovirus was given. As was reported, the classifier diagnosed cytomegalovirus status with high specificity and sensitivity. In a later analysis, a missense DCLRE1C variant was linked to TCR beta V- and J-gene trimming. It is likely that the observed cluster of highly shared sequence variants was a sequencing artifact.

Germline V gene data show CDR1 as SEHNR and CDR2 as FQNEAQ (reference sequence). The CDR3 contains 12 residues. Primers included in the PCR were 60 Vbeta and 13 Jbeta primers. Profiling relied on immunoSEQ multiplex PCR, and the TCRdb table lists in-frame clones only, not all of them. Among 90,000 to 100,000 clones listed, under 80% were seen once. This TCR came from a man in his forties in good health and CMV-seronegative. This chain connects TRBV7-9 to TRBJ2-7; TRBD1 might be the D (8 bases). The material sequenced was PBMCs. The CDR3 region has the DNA TGTTCCAGCAGCGGGACAGGATACGAGCAGTACTTC. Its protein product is CSSSGTGYEQYF.